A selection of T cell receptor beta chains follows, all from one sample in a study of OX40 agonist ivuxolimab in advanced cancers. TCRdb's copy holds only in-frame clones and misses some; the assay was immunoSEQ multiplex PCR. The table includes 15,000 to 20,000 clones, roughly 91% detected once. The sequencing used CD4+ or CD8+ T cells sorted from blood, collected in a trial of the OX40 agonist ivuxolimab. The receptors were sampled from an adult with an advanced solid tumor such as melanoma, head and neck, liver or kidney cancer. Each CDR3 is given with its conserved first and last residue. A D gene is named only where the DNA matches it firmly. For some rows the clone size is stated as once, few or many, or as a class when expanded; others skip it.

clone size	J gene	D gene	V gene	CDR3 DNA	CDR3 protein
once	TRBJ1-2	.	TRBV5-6	TGTGCCAGCAGCTTTTCGACAGGCCACTATGGCTACACCTTC	CASSFSTGHYGYTF
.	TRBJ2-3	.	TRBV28	TGTGCCAGCAGTTTATTATTAGGGGATACGCAGTATTTT	CASSLLLGDTQYF
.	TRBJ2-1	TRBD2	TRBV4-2	TGTGCCAGCAGCCAAGGGGCTAGCGGGGGGGCCTGGTACAATGAGCAGTTCTTC	CASSQGASGGAWYNEQFF
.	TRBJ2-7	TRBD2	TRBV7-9	TGTGCCAGCAGCGCTGGGACTAGCGCATCCTACGAGCAGTACTTC	CASSAGTSASYEQYF
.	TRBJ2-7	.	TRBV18	TGTGCCAGCTCACTTTGGGAGCAGTACTTC	CASSLWEQYF
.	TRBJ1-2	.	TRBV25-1	TGTGCCAGCAGTGACAGTGTGCGCCCGCTCTCTGGCTACACCTTC	CASSDSVRPLSGYTF
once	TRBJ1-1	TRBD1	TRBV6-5	TGTGCCAGCAGTTGGAACAGGGGGAACACTGAAGCTTTCTTT	CASSWNRGNTEAFF
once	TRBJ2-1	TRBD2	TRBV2	TGTGCCAGCAGTGAAGGGACTAGGGGAGGGAATGAGCAGTTCTTC	CASSEGTRGGNEQFF
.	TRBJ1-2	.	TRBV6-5	TGTGCCAGCAGGTCAGGGGATGGCTACACCTTC	CASRSGDGYTF
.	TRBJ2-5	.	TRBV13	TGTGCCAGCAGCTTACGCTACCAAGAGACCCAGTACTTC	CASSLRYQETQYF
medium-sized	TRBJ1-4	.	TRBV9	TGTGCCAGCAGCGTCGAACCGGGCCCAGGTGAAAAACTGTTTTTT	CASSVEPGPGEKLFF
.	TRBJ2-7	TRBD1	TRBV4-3	TGCGCCAGCAGCCAAAAAGGACAGGGTAACCACTACGAGCAGTACTTC	CASSQKGQGNHYEQYF
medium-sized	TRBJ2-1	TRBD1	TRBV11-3	TGTGCCAGCACCCCAGCAGGATGGGACAGGGGGCTGCGGGAGCAGTTCTTC	CASTPAGWDRGLREQFF
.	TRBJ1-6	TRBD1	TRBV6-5	TGTGCCAGCAGTTACTCGACAGGGATTTATAATTCACCCCTCCACTTT	CASSYSTGIYNSPLHF
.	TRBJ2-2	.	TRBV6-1	TGTGCCAGCAGTTTCAGGGAGTGGGACACCGGGGAGCTGTTTTTT	CASSFREWDTGELFF
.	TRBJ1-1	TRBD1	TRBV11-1	TGTGCCAGCAGCCCCCCCGACAGGGGAGATGAAGCTTTCTTT	CASSPPDRGDEAFF
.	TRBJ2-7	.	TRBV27	TGTGCCAGCAGCGTCGGAGTGGGCTACGAGCAGTACTTC	CASSVGVGYEQYF
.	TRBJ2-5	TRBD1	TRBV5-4	TGTGCCAGCAGCGTCCGGGACAGGGGGCTTCAAGAGACCCAGTACTTC	CASSVRDRGLQETQYF
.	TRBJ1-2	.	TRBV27	TGTGCCAGCAGTTTCGGGATGCTTAACTATGGCTACACCTTC	CASSFGMLNYGYTF
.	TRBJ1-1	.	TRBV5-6	TGTGCCAGCAGCCAAGAGAACACTGAAGCTTTCTTT	CASSQENTEAFF
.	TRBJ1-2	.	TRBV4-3	TGCGCCAGCAGCCAAGATAGTCGGCAGATCCATGGCTACACCTTC	CASSQDSRQIHGYTF
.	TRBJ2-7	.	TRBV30	TGTGCCTGGAGCGGGGTTCCTGGAGGGACCTACGAGCAGTACTTC	CAWSGVPGGTYEQYF
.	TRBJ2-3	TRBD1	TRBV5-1	TGCGCCAGCAGCGACGGGACAGGGAAAAGCACAGATACGCAGTATTTT	CASSDGTGKSTDTQYF
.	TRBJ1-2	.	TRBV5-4	TGTGCCAGCAGCTCGGGACACCTTAACTATGGCTACACCTTC	CASSSGHLNYGYTF
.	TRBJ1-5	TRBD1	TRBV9	TGTGCCAGCAGCGGTTCCGGGACAGGTCAGCCCCAGCATTTT	CASSGSGTGQPQHF
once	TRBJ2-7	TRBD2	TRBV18	TGTGCCAGCTCCCGGATAGGGACTAGCGGGACCTACGAGCAGTACTTC	CASSRIGTSGTYEQYF
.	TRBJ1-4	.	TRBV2	TGTGCCAGCAGTGTCCTTGCAACTAATGAAAAACTGTTTTTT	CASSVLATNEKLFF
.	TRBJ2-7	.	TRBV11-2	TGTGCCAGTAGCTTAATTGGCAGACCCGAGGAGCAGTACTTC	CASSLIGRPEEQYF
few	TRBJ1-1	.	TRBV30	TGTGCCTGGAGTGTACGTTCCGAAGCTTTCTTT	CAWSVRSEAFF
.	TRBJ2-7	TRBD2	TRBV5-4	TGTGCCAGCAGCTTGGGGGAGGGCCATAGGAACGAGCAGTACTTC	CASSLGEGHRNEQYF
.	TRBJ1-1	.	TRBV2	TGTGCCAGCAGCATAACATTGCCTACAGGGCTGAACACTGAAGCTTTCTTT	CASSITLPTGLNTEAFF
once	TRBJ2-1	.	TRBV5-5	TGTGCCAGCAGCTATAGAGACAATGAGCAGTTCTTC	CASSYRDNEQFF
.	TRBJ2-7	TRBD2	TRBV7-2	TGTGCCAGCAGCTTTAAAGGGCTTAGCGGGGGATACGAGCAGTACTTC	CASSFKGLSGGYEQYF
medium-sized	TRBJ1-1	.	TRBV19	TGTGCCAGTAGTACCCCCAGTGAGAACACTGAAGCTTTCTTT	CASSTPSENTEAFF
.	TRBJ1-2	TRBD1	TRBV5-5	TGTGCCAGCAGCTCGATAAGACAGGGGAGGGTGGACTATGGCTACACCTTC	CASSSIRQGRVDYGYTF
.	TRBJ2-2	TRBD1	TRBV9	TGTGCCAGCAGCCGTAGGGGGCAGAACACCGGGGAGCTGTTTTTT	CASSRRGQNTGELFF
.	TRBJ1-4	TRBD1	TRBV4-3	TGCGCCAGCAGCCAAGCCCAGGACAGGGATGAAAAACTGTTTTTT	CASSQAQDRDEKLFF
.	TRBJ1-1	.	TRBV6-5	TGTGCCAGCAGTTACTCGCCCCGGGGGAACACTGAAGCTTTCTTT	CASSYSPRGNTEAFF
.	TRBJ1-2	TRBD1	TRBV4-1	TGCGCCAGCAGCCACCCCGGACAGGGGACTTCTAACTATGGCTACACCTTC	CASSHPGQGTSNYGYTF
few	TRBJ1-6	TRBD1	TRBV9	TGTGCCAGCAGCGGAGACAGGGCTTCACCCCTCCACTTT	CASSGDRASPLHF
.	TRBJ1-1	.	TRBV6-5	TGTGCCAGCAGCCTCGGAGGGGCTGAAGCTTTCTTT	CASSLGGAEAFF
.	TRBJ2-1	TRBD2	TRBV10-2	TGCGCCAGCAGTGAGTTGCGGGAGTTCAATGAGCAGTTCTTC	CASSELREFNEQFF
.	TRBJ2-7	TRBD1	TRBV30	TGTGCCTGGAGTGTAGACAGGGGGCTTACCTACGAGCAGTACTTC	CAWSVDRGLTYEQYF
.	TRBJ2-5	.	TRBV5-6	TGTGCCAGCAGCTTGGACAGAGGGGGATGGGAAGAGACCCAGTACTTC	CASSLDRGGWEETQYF
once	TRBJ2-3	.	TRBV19	TGTGCCAGTAGTATAACGGCGAGCACAGATACGCAGTATTTT	CASSITASTDTQYF
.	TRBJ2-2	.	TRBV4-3	TGCGCCAGCAGCCCCGGGACTCGACTGGGTGAGCTGTTTTTT	CASSPGTRLGELFF
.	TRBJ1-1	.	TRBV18	TGTGCCAGCTCACCGAAACGGAACACTGAAGCTTTCTTT	CASSPKRNTEAFF
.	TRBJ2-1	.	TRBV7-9	TGTGCCAGCAGCTCCACCACGGGAGACGCTGAGCAGTTCTTC	CASSSTTGDAEQFF
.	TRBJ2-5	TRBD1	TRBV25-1	TGTGCCAGCAGTGACCTCAGAGGGACAGGGGTGCAAGAGACCCAGTACTTC	CASSDLRGTGVQETQYF
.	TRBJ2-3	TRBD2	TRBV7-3	TGTGCCAGCAGCTTCAGCGGGGGAAGGGCAGATACGCAGTATTTT	CASSFSGGRADTQYF